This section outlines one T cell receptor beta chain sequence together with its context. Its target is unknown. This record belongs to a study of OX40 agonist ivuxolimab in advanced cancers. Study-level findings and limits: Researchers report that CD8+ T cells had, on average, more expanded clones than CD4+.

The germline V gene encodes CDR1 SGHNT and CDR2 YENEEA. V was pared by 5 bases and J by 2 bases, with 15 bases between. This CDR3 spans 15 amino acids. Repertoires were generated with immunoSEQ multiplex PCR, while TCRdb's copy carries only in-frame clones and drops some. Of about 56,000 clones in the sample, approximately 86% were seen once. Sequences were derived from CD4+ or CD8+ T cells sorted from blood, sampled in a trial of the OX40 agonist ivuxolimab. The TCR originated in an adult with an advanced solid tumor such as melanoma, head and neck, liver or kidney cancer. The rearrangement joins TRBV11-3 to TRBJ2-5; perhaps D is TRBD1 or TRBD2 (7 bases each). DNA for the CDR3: TGTGCCAGCAGCCCACGCGGGGGACAGCAAGAGACCCAGTACTTC. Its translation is CASSPRGGQQETQYF.